This T cell receptor (beta chain) was identified in a study of T cells in Graves' hyperthyroidism and ophthalmopathy. Study-wide background: Staff took peripheral blood when the initial diagnosis was made, before any treatment began. Findings of the study overall: Using 13 V-J features, a model discriminated ophthalmopathy from stable hyperthyroidism.

The sample holds a few counts of this clonotype. Its antigen remains unknown. Amplification yielded TCR beta CDR3 regions, with RNA transcripts as the source. The TCR CDR3 first-round RT-PCR relied on the HTBI primer set. MiXCR was run by TCRdb on the multiplex PCR reads, yielding one entry per CDR3 protein. Counted here are a few hundred thousand distinct CDR3 sequences, approximately 17% occurring once; the ten biggest clones make up over 35%. Germline V gives CDR1 SGDLS, CDR2 YYNGEE. This CDR3 has 14 residues. Deletions cut 0 bases from V and 0 bases from J, with 4 bases between. Those patients with uncontrolled infection, other autoimmune disease, pregnancy or lactation were excluded. Diagnoses used clinical symptoms, serum thyroxine and TRAb, thyroid ultrasound and orbital computed tomography.

J is TRBJ1-3 and V is TRBV9; D remains ambiguous. The sequenced sample was blood. The origin of this receptor is a man aged 18 to 29 with Graves' ophthalmopathy. CDR3 protein: CASSVDSSGNTIYF. The CDR3 DNA follows: TGTGCCAGCAGCGTAGACAGCTCTGGAAACACCATATATTTT. The full variable domain, with the rest looked up from reference TRBV9 and TRBJ1-3, is DSGVTQTPKHLITATGQRVTLRCSPRSGDLSVYWYQQSLDQGLQFLIQYYNGEERAKGNILERFSAQQFPDLHSELNLSSLELGDSALYFCASSVDSSGNTIYFGEGSWLTVV.